These 26 T cell receptor beta chains came from one sample sequenced in a study of blood T cell repertoires in COVID-19 (dated by TCRdb to between 2020 and 2021). The protocol used for the library was the immunoSEQ multiplex PCR assay. TCRdb limited this immuneACCESS table to in-frame rearrangements with V and J called. A share of clones is missing; checked studies link under half to unresolved V genes, and the rest is unexplained. Counted in this sample were 150,000 to 200,000 clones; approximately 88% of them appeared once. The ten largest clonotypes hold 10% to 15% of the sample. Sequencing was carried out using PBMCs or T cells enriched from blood (not recorded which). These TCRs come from a woman aged 55 to 70 who had recovered from COVID-19.

This clone was seen just once. This chain links TRBV5-1 with TRBJ1-5; no clear D. The CDR3 consists of 16 residues. V was shortened by 0 bases and J by 0 bases, with 10 bases between the two germline ends. CDR1 SGHRS and CDR2 YFSETQ come from the germline V gene. Here the CDR3 DNA reads TGCGCCAGCAGCTTGGGGCCGGGGAATAGCAATCAGCCCCAGCATTTT. Protein sequence: CASSLGPGNSNQPQHF.

The chain combines TRBV6-6 with TRBJ1-1; 8 bases line up with TRBD1. Germline-derived CDR1 and CDR2 are MNHNY and SVGAGI (reference sequence). The CDR3 has 13 amino acids. Trimming cost V 5 bases and J 5 bases; bases outside gene matches: 4. The CDR3 DNA sequence: TGTGCCAGCAGTCAACAGGGGGGAACTGAAGCTTTCTTT. Its protein product is CASSQQGGTEAFF.

The rearrangement uses TRBV19 and TRBJ2-7; 7 nucleotides match TRBD1. This CDR3 is 13 amino acids long. Germline lookup yields CDR1 LNHDA and CDR2 SQIVND (reference sequence). V trimming: 8 bases; J trimming: 3 bases; junction bases outside the gene matches: 7. The CDR3 reads CASLQGSIYEQYF. The CDR3 nucleotides are TGTGCCAGTCTACAGGGGAGTATCTACGAGCAGTACTTC.

Only a few counts were recorded for this clone. The chain carries TRBV28 and TRBJ1-5; 7 nucleotides match TRBD1. Germline CDR1 reads MDHEN; CDR2 reads SYDVKM. V shed 6 bases, J shed 3 bases, and the junction held 8 bases outside the gene matches. The CDR3 consists of 15 residues. The CDR3 DNA reads TGTGCCAGCAGACGACAGGGACCCATCAATCAGCCCCAGCATTTT. It translates to CASRRQGPINQPQHF.

This clone was observed once. The chain recombines TRBV6-5 with TRBJ1-4; D call uncertain. Trimming removed 6 bases at V and 8 bases at J, with 13 bases between. Germline V CDR1 and CDR2: MNHEY, SVGAGI. The CDR3 spans 13 residues. The CDR3 here is CASSYGRTEKLFF. CDR3 sequence (DNA): TGTGCCAGCAGCTACGGGAGGACCGAAAAACTGTTTTTT.

This clone was counted a few times. J is TRBJ2-7 and V is TRBV10-1, with 11 bases identical to TRBD2. V trimming: 2 bases; J trimming: 4 bases; junction bases outside the gene matches: 19. Germline V gene data show CDR1 as WNHNN and CDR2 as SYGVQD (reference sequence). The CDR3 sequence is 20 residues long. This CDR3 reads CASSEALLAGGILGEYEQYF. In nucleotides, the CDR3 is TGCGCCAGCAGTGAGGCCCTTCTAGCGGGAGGAATTCTCGGCGAGTACGAGCAGTACTTC.

This sequence joins TRBV3-1 (or the pseudogene TRBV3-2) and TRBJ2-3; no firm D call. CDR3 size: 14 residues. Germline CDR1 and CDR2: LGHDT and YNNKEL (reference sequence). V was pared by 1 base and J by 8 bases, with 13 bases between. Written as DNA, the CDR3 is TGTGCCAGCAGCCAAGCCTTCGATGGAGCTACGCAGTATTTT. The encoded protein is CASSQAFDGATQYF.

The chain couples TRBV11-2 to TRBJ2-5, with TRBD1 as a possible D gene (7 bases). CDR3 length: 15 residues. CDR1 is SGHAT and CDR2 is FQNNGV in the germline V gene. V lost 5 bases to trimming and J lost 5 bases, with 18 bases between them. This CDR3 reads CASSRQTGTVETQYF. The CDR3 DNA sequence: TGTGCCAGCAGCCGACAGACAGGGACTGTGGAGACCCAGTACTTC.

The CDR3 loop reads CASRIYGGDTQYF. The DNA for the CDR3 is TGTGCCAGCAGGATATATGGCGGTGATACGCAGTATTTT. This sequence joins TRBV2 and TRBJ2-3; D gene uncertain. Germline V gene data show CDR1 as SNHLY and CDR2 as FYNNEI. V gave up 6 bases and J gave up 6 bases, with 13 bases separating them. The CDR3 runs to 13 residues.

V and J are TRBV6-1 and TRBJ2-2; the D is unclear. This CDR3 is 15 amino acids long. Germline V gene data show CDR1 as MNHNS and CDR2 as SASEGT. With 0 bases removed from V and 7 bases from J, the gap between germline ends came to 12 bases. CDR3: CASSEAPSYSGELFF. The CDR3 DNA follows: TGTGCCAGCAGTGAAGCGCCGTCCTATAGCGGGGAGCTGTTTTTT.

This sequence joins TRBV15 and TRBJ1-5; tentative D call: TRBD1 (5 bases). V was cut by 1 base and J by 9 bases, with 19 bases left in between. This CDR3 contains 16 residues. The germline gives CDR1 LNHNV, CDR2 YYDKDF (reference sequence). The CDR3 loop reads CATSRGVQQAPGPQHF. For the CDR3, the DNA is TGTGCCACCAGCAGAGGGGTGCAACAGGCCCCTGGGCCCCAGCATTTT.

This clone was seen a few times. The chain is built from TRBV5-1 and TRBJ1-4; the D gene is possibly TRBD1 (6 bases). The V and J ends lost 4 bases and 5 bases respectively, with 12 bases between them. In germline, CDR1 is SGHRS, CDR2 YFSETQ. The CDR3 contains 14 residues. CDR3 residues: CASSPTGGNEKLFF. The DNA of the CDR3 is TGCGCCAGCAGCCCGACAGGAGGCAATGAAAAACTGTTTTTT.

This clone has a handful of counts. The chain joins TRBV28 to TRBJ1-2; D uncertain. V lost 10 bases, J lost 0 bases, and 12 bases lay in between. This CDR3 spans 13 amino acids. CDR1 is MDHEN and CDR2 is SYDVKM in the germline V gene. The CDR3 DNA follows: TGTGCCACCAGAGGCGGCGCTAACTATGGCTACACCTTC. Amino acid sequence: CATRGGANYGYTF.

The chain recombines TRBV11-1 with TRBJ2-5; D may be TRBD2 (6 bases). V lost 5 bases and J lost 5, with 15 bases in between. CDR1 is SGHAT, CDR2 FQDESV, per germline (reference sequence). The CDR3 covers 14 residues. In DNA, the CDR3 is TGTGCCAGCAGCACACGTGCGGGAAGGGAGACCCAGTACTTC. This translates into CASSTRAGRETQYF.

This sequence joins TRBV10-2 and TRBJ1-2, with D tentatively TRBD1 (5 bases). V lost 2 bases to trimming and J lost 6 bases, with 7 bases between them. Germline values: CDR1 WSHSY, CDR2 SAAADI. The CDR3 has 12 amino acids. The CDR3 reads CASSEAGDGYTF. In DNA form, the CDR3 reads TGCGCCAGCAGTGAGGCGGGGGATGGCTACACCTTC.

V usage is TRBV9 and J usage is TRBJ2-7, with D unresolved. CDR1 and CDR2 (germline): SGDLS, YYNGEE. V lost 3 bases and J 1 base, leaving 8 bases between the germline ends. This CDR3 has 13 amino acids. The CDR3 loop reads CASSGTVSYEQYF. For the CDR3, the DNA is TGTGCCAGCAGCGGAACAGTTTCCTACGAGCAGTACTTC. Using reference TRBV9 and TRBJ2-7 for the parts outside the CDR3, the full variable domain is DSGVTQTPKHLITATGQRVTLRCSPRSGDLSVYWYQQSLDQGLQFLIQYYNGEERAKGNILERFSAQQFPDLHSELNLSSLELGDSALYFCASSGTVSYEQYFGPGTRLTVT.

This chain links TRBV28 with TRBJ2-3; weak D call: TRBD1 (6 bases). Germline V gene data show CDR1 as MDHEN and CDR2 as SYDVKM. There are 14 residues in the CDR3. Trimming took 6 bases from V and 4 from J, leaving 14 bases between them. The DNA of the CDR3 is TGTGCCAGCAGCCCTACTCAGGGGTCAGATACGCAGTATTTT. As protein: CASSPTQGSDTQYF.

The chain combines TRBV7-3 with TRBJ2-3, with 15 nucleotides matching TRBD2. This CDR3 has 20 amino acids. Germline trimming cut 2 bases from V and 1 base from J; bases unmatched to any gene: 10. Germline V CDR1 and CDR2: SGHTA, FQGTGA. CDR3 protein: CASSLGARTSGRAGTDTQYF. For the CDR3, the DNA is TGTGCCAGCAGCTTAGGGGCACGGACTAGCGGGAGGGCCGGCACAGATACGCAGTATTTT.

This clone appeared a single time. The chain uses TRBV5-1 and TRBJ1-1; 10 nucleotides match TRBD1. Germline V CDR1 and CDR2: SGHRS, YFSETQ. The CDR3 is made up of 15 amino acids. V shed 3 bases and J 2 bases; nucleotides not matched to a gene: 4. DNA for the CDR3: TGCGCCAGCAGCTGGGGACAGGGGCTCAACACTGAAGCTTTCTTT. Its translation is CASSWGQGLNTEAFF. Combining the CDR3 with reference TRBV5-1 and TRBJ1-1 gives the whole variable domain KAGVTQTPRYLIKTRGQQVTLSCSPISGHRSVSWYQQTPGQGLQFLFEYFSETQRNKGNFPGRFSGRQFSNSRSEMNVSTLELGDSALYLCASSWGQGLNTEAFFGQGTRLTVV.

The chain uses TRBV4-1 and TRBJ1-2; D is uncertain. Trimming pared 1 base from V and 5 bases from J, leaving 14 bases between. The CDR3 contains 15 residues. Germline V gene data show CDR1 as MGHRA and CDR2 as YSYEKL. In DNA, the CDR3 is TGCGCCAGCAGCCAAGTCGCAGAAGCGGGGTATGGCTACACCTTC. It is translated as CASSQVAEAGYGYTF.

The genes are TRBV7-8 and TRBJ2-3, with TRBD1 identical over 8 bases. The CDR3 totals 17 residues. V trimming: 0 bases; J trimming: 3 bases; junction bases outside the gene matches: 8. Germline V gene lookup returns CDR1 SGHVS and CDR2 FQNEAQ. The CDR3: CASSLAAGGTRTDTQYF. The CDR3 DNA sequence: TGTGCCAGCAGCTTAGCGGCAGGGGGCACCCGGACAGATACGCAGTATTTT.

This clone was detected only a few times. The rearrangement uses TRBV4-1 and TRBJ2-2, with D possibly matching TRBD1 (6 bases). This CDR3 is 14 amino acids long. Per the germline V gene, CDR1 is MGHRA and CDR2 is YSYEKL. Trimming shortened V by 8 bases and J by 3 bases, and 13 bases separated the two germline ends. The chain's CDR3 is CASATGSHTGELFF. CDR3 coding DNA: TGCGCCAGCGCGACAGGTTCGCACACCGGGGAGCTGTTTTTT.

The chain carries TRBV9 and TRBJ2-4; TRBD2 matches at 8 bases. V trimming: 2 bases; J trimming: 5 bases; junction bases outside the gene matches: 9. The CDR3 is 16 amino acids. Looked up from germline, CDR1 is SGDLS and CDR2 is YYNGEE. The CDR3 region has the DNA TGTGCCAGCAGCGTGGGGGCGGGAGGACGCGAAAACATTCAGTACTTC. This encodes CASSVGAGGRENIQYF.

The V gene is TRBV5-1, the J gene TRBJ2-2; TRBD1 matches at 9 bases. Trimming at V came to 0 bases and at J to 0 bases, leaving 3 bases not matched to a gene. Germline lookup yields CDR1 SGHRS and CDR2 YFSETQ. This CDR3 is built from 17 residues. Written as DNA, the CDR3 is TGCGCCAGCAGCTTGGTGTACAGGGGGCCGAACACCGGGGAGCTGTTTTTT. It encodes CASSLVYRGPNTGELFF.

The V call is TRBV6-5, the J call TRBJ1-2; the D is unclear. The V gene's germline CDR1 is MNHEY and CDR2 SVGAGI. Deletions cut 0 bases from V and 8 bases from J, with 19 bases between. The CDR3 consists of 16 residues. CDR3 sequence reads: CASSYSTGARIGGYTF. The DNA of the CDR3 is TGTGCCAGCAGTTACTCGACGGGAGCGCGGATCGGGGGCTACACCTTC.

The J gene is TRBJ1-2, the V gene TRBV2; 9 nucleotides line up with TRBD1. The germline V gene has CDR1 SNHLY and CDR2 FYNNEI. The CDR3 consists of 14 residues. V lost 4 bases, J lost 5 bases, and 5 bases stayed unmatched. The CDR3 loop reads CASSAGTGIYGYTF. CDR3 nucleotides: TGTGCCAGCAGTGCGGGGACAGGGATTTATGGCTACACCTTC.